The entry below describes one T cell receptor (beta chain). This clone was seen only a few times. This receptor's antigen is unknown. Per-base quality was not reported, and no clone a single base away is much larger than it. CDR1 SGHTA and CDR2 FQGNSA were looked up in the germline V gene. The CDR3 runs 15 residues from the cysteine to the phenylalanine. Only the CDR3 region is kept as DNA, spanning 45 bases read in frame from base 1. Cut back by 1 base and 4 bases, the V and J ends lie 11 bases apart. The data stem from a study of beta chain features in type 1 diabetes (dated by TCRdb to 2016 to 2019). Study-wide context: Mean age, gender distribution, total cell number and subset yield were not different between patients and healthy donors. Regulatory and stem cell-like memory subsets were obtained from only 8 patients and about 8 healthy donors, while naive and central memory subsets were obtained from all 30 or so donors. In the study, recently diagnosed type 1 diabetes patients and matched healthy donors were compared on the TCRB repertoires of their sorted circulating CD4+ T cell subsets. A total of 100 million to 110 million sorted cells were examined across all samples, and a strong correlation was observed between cell number per subset and RNA yield.

Each donor gave one peripheral blood draw, approximately 0.11 L on average, collected into heparinised tubes. Naive, central memory, regulatory and stem cell-like memory CD4+ T cells were sorted on a BD FACSAria II using a panel including CD45RO, CCR7, CD25, CD127, CD95 and CD27. Every sorted population had a purity above 95%. PBMCs were separated immediately by Lymphoprep density gradient centrifugation and were stained directly, without being cultured. To minimize batch effects, samples were stained and sorted in pairs, one healthy donor with one patient per experiment. The entire amount of isolated RNA was reverse transcribed using the High Capacity cDNA Reverse Transcription Kit, so the sequenced TCRB transcripts were expressed ones. Deep immunoSEQ sequencing was applied to naive, central memory and regulatory T cell samples, giving an average of around 3.8 million total reads per sample. Sorted cells were lysed in RLT buffer and RNA was extracted with DNase-treated RNeasy Micro or Mini kits, depending on cell number. To prevent cross-contamination, every cell subset was processed on its own, while patient and healthy donor samples were processed together. The immunoSEQ multiplex PCR was used to amplify TCRB sequences from cDNA, yielding 87-bp fragments that span the CDR3 region. The amplicons were sequenced using the Illumina HiSeq platform. As for how the authors treated the data: Synthetic template baselines were used to correct PCR bias computationally, reads within Hamming distance 2 were collapsed, and singletons that could not be merged were discarded. Reads were aligned against IMGT so that V, D and J genes, CDR3 length and insertions or deletions at six rearrangement sites could be assigned. Clonotype counts were normalized to sorted cell number within each subset before computing true diversity and Gini coefficients with the tcR R package. Repertoire sharing was quantified using the overlap coefficient calculated on TCRB nucleotide sequences. TCRdb re-hosts the immuneACCESS table, in-frame sequences only. Its copies lack some clones; in the studies checked, an unresolved V gene accounts for under half of them, and the cause for the rest is not known. D and trimming come from the DNA, and the V and J calls and clone size come from that table. For this sample there are over 300,000 clones; 8% appear just once. The leading ten clones occupy under 0.5% of the sample.

On the study overall, not on this receptor specifically: HLA sub-analyses involved small numbers of individuals, so any influence of HLA type on TCRB rearrangement remained unresolved. Naive, central memory and regulatory TCRB repertoires appeared more similar among patients than among healthy donors. Type 1 diabetes patients showed a moderate but significant shortening of TCRB CDR3 length in all four CD4+ subsets. Because cDNA rather than genomic DNA was sequenced, highly expressing activated cells could have been over-represented, although no difference in activation and CD3 levels was found between groups. At VDJ recombination sites, patients with type 1 diabetes made fewer insertions and deleted more nucleotides, a pattern implying thymic rearrangement abnormalities. Shorter templates might be favored by PCR, yet because patient and control samples were amplified and corrected together, any such skew would affect both groups equally.

The chain uses TRBV7-2 and TRBJ2-1, and TRBD1 may be the D gene, going by 6 matching bases. This receptor was obtained from a young woman in good health. The sample consisted of central memory CD4+ T cells from blood. The DNA sequence follows: TGTGCCAGCAGCTTAGTGACAGGCAAGTACAATGAGCAGTTCTTC. It translates to CASSLVTGKYNEQFF. Joined to the reference TRBV7-2 and TRBJ2-1 proteins, this CDR3 gives the full variable domain: GAGVSQSPSNKVTEKGKDVELRCDPISGHTALYWYRQSLGQGLEFLIYFQGNSAPDKSGLPSDRFSAERTGGSVSTLTIQRTQQEDSAVYLCASSLVTGKYNEQFFGPGTRLTVL.